These T cell receptor beta chains were read from a single sample in a study of cytomegalovirus exposure and HLA in healthy donors. Here immunoSEQ multiplex PCR was the method, and the copy in TCRdb shows in-frame clones only, minus some. The sample lists roughly 52,000 clones, approximately 92% seen once, with over 3% in the top ten. Sample: PBMCs. Source of these receptors: a man younger than 30 in good health and CMV-seronegative. The CDR3 runs from the conserved cysteine through the conserved F or W. D genes are given only for firm matches. A clone size is listed for some rows: how often the clone was seen (once, few, many), or a class if it is expanded.

d_call clone_size j_call v_call cdr3_nt cdr3_aa
- - TRBJ2-3 TRBV9 TGTGCCAGCAGCGTGGGAGCGGCGCAGTATTTT CASSVGAAQYF
TRBD2 - TRBJ2-7 TRBV28 TGTGCCAGCAGTCCTCGGGGACTAGCGGGAGGCGAGCAGTACTTC CASSPRGLAGGEQYF
TRBD2 once TRBJ2-2 TRBV5-8 TGTGCCAGCAGCTCTGCCCGACTAGCGGGAGTGGACGGGGAGCTGTTTTTT CASSSARLAGVDGELFF
TRBD1 - TRBJ2-1 TRBV11-2 TGTGCCAGCCTTCGTTTGGGGGACAGGGGTTACAATGAGCAGTTCTTC CASLRLGDRGYNEQFF
TRBD1 - TRBJ1-4 TRBV28 TGTGCCAGCAGATACAGGGGAACGAATGAAAAACTGTTTTTT CASRYRGTNEKLFF
TRBD2 - TRBJ2-4 TRBV13 TGTGCCAGCAGCTTCTCGGGAGGGGGAGATGGTTGGAACATTCAGTACTTC CASSFSGGGDGWNIQYF
TRBD1 - TRBJ2-3 TRBV5-1 TGCGCCAGCAGCTTGGGGACAGGCGGCACAGATACGCAGTATTTT CASSLGTGGTDTQYF
- - TRBJ2-7 TRBV19 TGTGCCAGTAGAGGGACTGGAGACTACGAGCAGTACTTC CASRGTGDYEQYF
TRBD1 - TRBJ2-4 TRBV7-9 TGTGCCAGCAGCCCCGGTGGGAGAGGGGGCGAAAACATTCAGTACTTC CASSPGGRGGENIQYF
TRBD2 few TRBJ2-3 TRBV15 TGTGCCACCAGCAGAGCTCTAGCGGGGCAGCAGTATTTT CATSRALAGQQYF
- - TRBJ2-3 TRBV29-1 TGCAGCGCCGTTCTGGAGGGATTTGAGTATTTT CSAVLEGFEYF
- few TRBJ1-1 TRBV7-9 TGTGCCGGCTCGACAGGTAACACTGAAGCTTTCTTT CAGSTGNTEAFF
- - TRBJ2-1 TRBV28 TGTGCCAGCAGTTTGCTACGGGGTTACAATGAGCAGTTCTTC CASSLLRGYNEQFF
- - TRBJ1-1 TRBV6-1 TGTGCCAGCAACCCCCTCGGAAGCGCTGAAGCTTTCTTT CASNPLGSAEAFF
- once TRBJ2-1 TRBV20-1 TGCAGTTTAATCAGGGTTAATGAGCAGTTCTTC CSLIRVNEQFF
TRBD1 - TRBJ1-3 TRBV7-8 TGTGCCAGCAGCTCGGGACAGCGAATATCCTCTGGAAACACCATATATTTT CASSSGQRISSGNTIYF
- - TRBJ2-7 TRBV4-1 TGCGCCAGCAGCCAAGACCCCCAGGGATCCTACGAGCAGTACTTC CASSQDPQGSYEQYF
TRBD1 - TRBJ1-5 TRBV28 TGTGCCAGCACAGGGGGGAGTGGCAATCAGCCCCAGCATTTT CASTGGSGNQPQHF
TRBD1 - TRBJ2-2 TRBV11-3 TGTGCCAGCAGCTCGACAGGGGGCAGGACCGGGGAGCTGTTTTTT CASSSTGGRTGELFF
- few TRBJ1-3 TRBV28 TGTGCCAGCAGTTTATCTTCAGGGCGGCAGGACACCATATATTTT CASSLSSGRQDTIYF
- - TRBJ2-7 TRBV27 TGTGCCAGCAGTTTAAAGTGGAGGGACGAGCAGTACTTC CASSLKWRDEQYF
- - TRBJ2-4 TRBV6-1 TGTGCCACCCAGACGGGGAATGCCAAAAACATTCAGTACTTC CATQTGNAKNIQYF
- - TRBJ1-2 TRBV6-1 TGTGCCAGCAAGGAGGGCCCACACAACTATGGCTACACCTTC CASKEGPHNYGYTF
TRBD2 - TRBJ2-1 TRBV19 TGTGCCAGTAGTATGGCCCTAGCGGGAGTAGGGCAGTTCTTC CASSMALAGVGQFF
- - TRBJ2-7 TRBV10-2 TGCGCCAGCAGTGAGATCAACTACGAGCAGTACTTC CASSEINYEQYF
- - TRBJ2-7 TRBV19 TGTGCCAGTAGCCTTGATGGGGGCCCAAGGGACGAGCAGTACTTC CASSLDGGPRDEQYF
TRBD1 - TRBJ2-7 TRBV11-2 TGTGCCAGCAGCTTAGTCCTGGGACAGAACTCCTACGAGCAGTACTTC CASSLVLGQNSYEQYF
TRBD1 once TRBJ2-1 TRBV9 TGTGCCAGCAGCGTATATGCGGACAGGGACTACAATGAGCAGTTCTTC CASSVYADRDYNEQFF
- - TRBJ2-7 TRBV19 TGTGCCAGTAGTATGGGGGGGCCCTACGAGCAGTACTTC CASSMGGPYEQYF
- - TRBJ2-5 TRBV28 TGTGCCAGCAGTTGGAGGGGCAGCCAAGAGACCCAGTACTTC CASSWRGSQETQYF
- once TRBJ2-7 TRBV25-1 TGTGCCAGCAGTGAATTGTCAGGGGATGCCCACGAGCAGTACTTC CASSELSGDAHEQYF
- - TRBJ2-3 TRBV20-1 TGCAGTGCAAATTTAGAAGATACGCAGTATTTT CSANLEDTQYF
TRBD1 - TRBJ2-7 TRBV28 TGTGCCAGCAGTTCCCACGACAGGGGTATCGCCTACGAGCAGTACTTC CASSSHDRGIAYEQYF
- - TRBJ2-5 TRBV19 TGTGCCAGTAGTATGGGGCCAGGGTATCTGGTTGGAGAGACCCAGTACTTC CASSMGPGYLVGETQYF
- - TRBJ1-4 TRBV11-2 TGTGCCAGCAGCTTAACGGGAAATGAAAAACTGTTTTTT CASSLTGNEKLFF
TRBD1 - TRBJ2-6 TRBV28 TGTGCCAGCAGTTCAGGGGGAACTGGGGCCAACGTCCTGACTTTC CASSSGGTGANVLTF
- - TRBJ2-3 TRBV28 TGTGCCAGCAGTTTACCGGGATTCGGGGGATACCTCACAGATACGCAGTATTTT CASSLPGFGGYLTDTQYF
TRBD2 - TRBJ2-3 TRBV5-1 TGCGCCAGCAGCTTACTAGCGGGAGCAGGAGATACGCAGTATTTT CASSLLAGAGDTQYF
- - TRBJ1-1 TRBV27 TGTGCCAGCAGTTCCGCGGGGGGTGGGACTGAAGCTTTCTTT CASSSAGGGTEAFF
TRBD1 - TRBJ1-4 TRBV6-1 TGTGCCAGCAGTCCACAGGGGTTTGGAAAACTGTTTTTT CASSPQGFGKLFF
- - TRBJ1-1 TRBV19 TGTGCCAGTAGTATACCATACGGGAACACTGAAGCTTTCTTT CASSIPYGNTEAFF
- - TRBJ2-2 TRBV11-2 TGTGCCAGCAGCTCACAGAGCACCGGGGAGCTGTTTTTT CASSSQSTGELFF
TRBD2 - TRBJ2-1 TRBV7-9 TGTGCCAGCAGCGTTGGACTAGCGGTAAACCTAGCGGACAATGAGCAGTTCTTC CASSVGLAVNLADNEQFF
- few TRBJ1-1 TRBV20-1 TGCAGTGCTAGATTGGGGGCGTCAGCTTTCTTT CSARLGASAFF
TRBD1 - TRBJ1-1 TRBV5-6 TGTGCCAGCAGCTTGAGGGGGACAGGGGAGGCTTTCTTT CASSLRGTGEAFF
- once TRBJ2-5 TRBV28 TGTGCCAGCAGTTTACGGGGTACAGAGACCCAGTACTTC CASSLRGTETQYF
- - TRBJ2-1 TRBV7-6 TGTGCCAGCAGCCGACAGCCGGGCGGGATGGGGAGCTCCTACAATGAGCAGTTCTTC CASSRQPGGMGSSYNEQFF
- - TRBJ1-2 TRBV5-6 TGTGCCAGCAGCTTCCCGTCGTGGCAGGAAAACTATGGCTACACCTTC CASSFPSWQENYGYTF
TRBD1 - TRBJ2-7 TRBV2 TGTGCCAGCAAGGGACAGGGGATGTCCTACGAGCAGTACTTC CASKGQGMSYEQYF
- - TRBJ1-1 TRBV28 TGTGCCAGCAGCCCCGGAACGGGGGGGGTTTTTAACACTGAAGCTTTCTTT CASSPGTGGVFNTEAFF
TRBD1 - TRBJ1-5 TRBV6-1 TGTGCCAGCAGTGCCCGGGACAGAGGAGGTGTTCGTAGCAATCAGCCCCAGCATTTT CASSARDRGGVRSNQPQHF
TRBD2 - TRBJ2-6 TRBV5-4 TGTGCCAGCAGCCAACCGTGGGGGGGGTCCAGCTCTGGGGCCAACGTCCTGACTTTC CASSQPWGGSSSGANVLTF
- - TRBJ1-5 TRBV4-1 TGCGCCAGCAGCCAAGCGGAGTATAGCAATCAGCCCCAGCATTTT CASSQAEYSNQPQHF
TRBD2 once TRBJ2-3 TRBV27 TGTGCCAGCAGTACCCGGGTTAGCGGGGATTTTTCTAGCACAGATACGCAGTATTTT CASSTRVSGDFSSTDTQYF
- - TRBJ2-2 TRBV7-9 TGTGCCAGCAGCTTCTATCAGGAAACCGGGGAGCTGTTTTTT CASSFYQETGELFF
TRBD1 - TRBJ1-3 TRBV11-2 TGTGCCAGCAGCCGAGGGACAGGGAGGTTCGACACCATATATTTT CASSRGTGRFDTIYF
- - TRBJ2-5 TRBV6-4 TGTGCCAGCAGTGACCCTACCTCCCAAGAGACCCAGTACTTC CASSDPTSQETQYF
- - TRBJ1-5 TRBV11-3 TGTGCCAGCAGCCGGGGGGCCAGTTTTCAGCCCCAGCATTTT CASSRGASFQPQHF
TRBD1 - TRBJ2-7 TRBV19 TGTGCCAGTAGTACGAAACAGGGGAGCTCCTACGAGCAGTACTTC CASSTKQGSSYEQYF
TRBD1 - TRBJ1-1 TRBV7-6 TGTGCCAGCAGCTTAGTCGCTCAGGGGGCCCGAGGGAACACTGAAGCTTTCTTT CASSLVAQGARGNTEAFF